The 29 T cell receptor beta chains presented below share a single source sample, sequenced in a study of blood T cell repertoires in COVID-19. Assay used: immunoSEQ multiplex PCR; TCRdb lists only in-frame clones, some missing. The repertoire includes more than 100,000 clones, more than 75% of them detected once, and 25% to 35% sits in the top ten. Sample: peripheral blood. These TCRs come from a woman aged 70-85 years with acute or convalescent COVID-19.

V usage is TRBV6-5 and J usage is TRBJ1-6; 11 positions match TRBD1. CDR1 and CDR2 from the germline V gene are MNHEY and SVGAGI. After removal of 4 bases from V and 5 bases from J, the junction contained 4 bases not matched to a gene. The CDR3 is 16 amino acids. The CDR3: CASSSGQGADNSPLHF. The CDR3 DNA reads TGTGCCAGCAGTTCAGGACAGGGGGCTGATAATTCACCCCTCCACTTT.

This chain connects TRBV11-2 to TRBJ1-1; D remains ambiguous. Between the trimmed V and J ends, which lost 5 bases and 10 bases, there was a span of 17 bases. Germline lookup yields CDR1 SGHAT and CDR2 FQNNGV. This CDR3 region has 13 residues. The CDR3 loop reads CASSPSDLRGAFF. The CDR3 nucleotides read TGTGCCAGCAGCCCTAGTGACCTTAGAGGAGCTTTCTTT.

The gene calls are TRBV6-1 and TRBJ1-6; D call uncertain. CDR1 is MNHNS, CDR2 SASEGT, per germline. CDR3 length: 15 amino acids. The V and J ends lost 3 bases and 4 bases respectively, with 10 bases between them. The CDR3 region has the DNA TGTGCCAGCAGTGAGCAGGATCCATATAATTCACCCCTCCACTTT. It yields the protein CASSEQDPYNSPLHF.

This clone was recorded once. The V and J genes are TRBV10-3 and TRBJ1-2, with 7 bases identical to TRBD1. This CDR3 has 14 amino acids. J was trimmed by 7 bases and V by 6 bases; bases with no gene match: 11. The germline gives CDR1 ENHRY, CDR2 SYGVKD. CDR3 sequence: CAISPRDSKFGYTF. DNA of the CDR3: TGTGCCATCAGCCCCCGGGACAGCAAATTTGGCTACACCTTC.

Here the CDR3 DNA reads TGTGCCAGCAGTAGGGCACAGGGGGCGCGTCAGCCCCAGCATTTT. Protein sequence: CASSRAQGARQPQHF. The chain couples TRBV2 to TRBJ1-5; 9 positions agree with TRBD1. Germline assignment: CDR1 SNHLY and CDR2 FYNNEI. Trimming at V came to 5 bases and at J to 6 bases, leaving 8 bases not matched to a gene. The CDR3 has 15 residues.

The genes are TRBV5-4 and TRBJ1-1; 8 bases line up with TRBD1. Germline V gene sequence: CDR1 SGHNT, CDR2 YYREEE (reference sequence). The CDR3 has 15 residues. Losses at the gene ends were 7 bases for V and 0 bases for J; bases not matched to a gene: 8. The CDR3 spells CASQGAGGMNTEAFF. The CDR3 bases are TGTGCCAGCCAGGGGGCAGGGGGTATGAACACTGAAGCTTTCTTT.

This chain joins TRBV2 and TRBJ1-2; D remains unclear. CDR3 length equals 13 residues. Germline values: CDR1 SNHLY, CDR2 FYNNEI. Deletions cut 6 bases from V and 4 bases from J, with 12 bases between. The CDR3 region has the DNA TGTGCCAGCAGATCTCAATCGGTCTATGGCTACACCTTC. It yields the protein CASRSQSVYGYTF.

This rearrangement joins TRBV27 to TRBJ2-7; D is unclear. Trimming took 2 bases from V and 2 from J, leaving 13 bases between them. Germline V gene sequence: CDR1 MNHEY, CDR2 SMNVEV (reference sequence). This CDR3 region has 15 residues. The CDR3 reads CASSLAYGSTYEQYF. CDR3 nucleotides: TGTGCCAGCAGTTTAGCGTACGGGTCGACCTACGAGCAGTACTTC.

The chain is built from TRBV28 and TRBJ2-7; the match to TRBD1 covers 8 bases. The V segment lost 2 bases and the J segment 2 bases; nucleotides outside the gene matches: 5. The CDR3 covers 15 residues. Per germline, CDR1 MDHEN and CDR2 SYDVKM. The CDR3 is CASSLLQGGTYEQYF. In DNA form, the CDR3 reads TGTGCCAGCAGTTTACTACAGGGGGGTACCTACGAGCAGTACTTC.

The gene calls are TRBV10-3 and TRBJ2-5; 8 nucleotides match TRBD2. CDR1 and CDR2 (germline): ENHRY, SYGVKD. The length of the CDR3 is 13 residues. V dropped 6 bases and J dropped 5; count of bases not matched to a gene: 5. The CDR3 is CAIRTGGRETQYF. In DNA, the CDR3 is TGTGCCATCAGGACGGGGGGGCGGGAGACCCAGTACTTC.

This rearrangement joins TRBV27 to TRBJ1-6; 8 bases agree with TRBD1. Germline V gene data show CDR1 as MNHEY and CDR2 as SMNVEV (reference sequence). CDR3 length: 15 residues. With 3 bases clipped from V and 8 bases from J, the junction kept 6 bases outside the gene matches. The CDR3 here is CASSLDRVGYSPLHF. CDR3 in DNA: TGTGCCAGCAGTTTGGACAGGGTCGGATATTCACCCCTCCACTTT.

This clone was observed once. V is TRBV28 and J is TRBJ1-6; tentative D call: TRBD1 (5 bases). The germline CDR1 and CDR2 sequences are MDHEN and SYDVKM. Between the trimmed V and J ends, which lost 5 bases and 7 bases, there was a span of 15 bases. The CDR3 has 15 amino acids. CDR3 sequence (DNA): TGTGCCAGCAGTCCAGACGGGGCGGGGAATTCACCCCTCCACTTT. Protein sequence: CASSPDGAGNSPLHF.

CDR3 sequence: CASSIGDRGGVSGELFF. Here the CDR3 DNA reads TGTGCCAGTAGTATAGGGGACAGGGGAGGTGTTTCCGGGGAGCTGTTTTTT. The rearrangement joins TRBV19 to TRBJ2-2; 10 positions match TRBD1. The V gene end was trimmed by 1 base and the J gene end by 6 bases; junction bases not matched to a gene: 8. The CDR3 has 17 amino acids. Germline-derived CDR1 and CDR2 are LNHDA and SQIVND (reference sequence).

This clone was detected a few times. This chain joins TRBV2 and TRBJ1-2; TRBD1 aligns across 8 bases. V lost 8 bases and J lost 7; bases outside the gene matches: 9. This CDR3 has 13 amino acids. Germline loops: CDR1 SNHLY, CDR2 FYNNEI. This CDR3 reads CASGLDRVGGYTF. Here the CDR3 DNA reads TGTGCCAGCGGCCTGGACAGGGTCGGTGGCTACACCTTC. Complete variable domain (other parts from reference TRBV2 and TRBJ1-2): EPEVTQTPSHQVTQMGQEVILRCVPISNHLYFYWYRQILGQKVEFLVSFYNNEISEKSEIFDDQFSVERPDGSNFTLKIRSTKLEDSAMYFCASGLDRVGGYTFGSGTRLTVV.

The chain is built from TRBV28 and TRBJ1-6; 8 positions match TRBD1. The germline CDR1 and CDR2 sequences are MDHEN and SYDVKM. With V trimmed by 3 bases and J by 9 bases, 7 bases remained unmatched. The CDR3 has 15 amino acids. CDR3 in DNA: TGTGCCAGCAGTTTGCCGGACAGGGCGGCTTCACCCCTCCACTTT. It is translated as CASSLPDRAASPLHF.

The genes are TRBV30 and TRBJ2-2, with 7 bases matching TRBD2. This CDR3 comprises 15 residues. In germline, CDR1 is GTSNPN, CDR2 SVGIG (reference sequence). V lost 1 base and J lost 4; bases outside the gene matches: 6. CDR3 sequence reads: CAWSGGSRSTGELFF. CDR3 bases: TGTGCCTGGAGTGGCGGGAGCCGAAGCACCGGGGAGCTGTTTTTT.

The CDR3 loop reads CASSFLLSSNQPQHF. The CDR3 DNA reads as TGTGCCAGTAGTTTTTTGTTGAGTAGCAATCAGCCCCAGCATTTT. The rearrangement joins TRBV19 to TRBJ1-5; D not certain. Germline V lookup: CDR1 LNHDA, CDR2 SQIVND (reference sequence). V was pared by 5 bases and J by 0 bases, with 11 bases between. The CDR3 loop spans 15 amino acids.

Only one count was recorded for this clone. The V gene is TRBV5-1, the J gene TRBJ2-3, with 9 bases matching TRBD2. This CDR3 comprises 16 residues. V gave up 3 bases and J gave up 4 bases; unmatched junction bases: 9. Germline-derived CDR1 and CDR2 are SGHRS and YFSETQ. The CDR3 region has the DNA TGCGCCAGCAGCTGGGGTTTAGCGGGGGATTCAGATACGCAGTATTTT. This encodes CASSWGLAGDSDTQYF.

The chain combines TRBV5-1 with TRBJ2-5, with TRBD1 matching 9 bases. The ends lost 4 bases at V and 4 bases at J; junction bases unmatched: 2. CDR3 length equals 13 residues. Germline V gene data show CDR1 as SGHRS and CDR2 as YFSETQ. This CDR3 is CASSPGQGETQYF. CDR3 nucleotide sequence: TGCGCCAGCAGCCCGGGACAGGGAGAGACCCAGTACTTC.

The rearrangement links TRBV5-1 to TRBJ1-5, with D possibly being TRBD1 (5 bases). The CDR3 spans 14 residues. Germline V gives CDR1 SGHRS, CDR2 YFSETQ. Trimming shortened V by 2 bases and J by 7 bases, and 13 bases separated the two germline ends. DNA of the CDR3: TGCGCCAGCAGCTTAGAAGGGGATCGGCAGCCCCAGCATTTT. Translation gives CASSLEGDRQPQHF.

The chain employs TRBV5-1 and TRBJ1-4; 9 bases align to TRBD1. J lost 3 bases, V lost 4 bases, and 4 bases had no gene match. The CDR3 runs 15 residues. Germline V gene lookup returns CDR1 SGHRS and CDR2 YFSETQ. In DNA form, the CDR3 reads TGCGCCAGCAGCCCAACAGGGGGCCCTAATGAAAAACTGTTTTTT. Its protein product is CASSPTGGPNEKLFF.

The chain links TRBV12-2 to TRBJ1-5; the DNA was not used to check the table's D call, TRBD1. TRBV12-2 is marked as a pseudogene. This CDR3 is built from 17 residues. This CDR3 is CASRFSGKYRSNQPQHF. The CDR3 nucleotides read TGTGCAAGTCGCTTTTCAGGGAAATACCGTAGCAATCAGCCCCAGCATTTT.

This chain joins TRBV10-3 and TRBJ1-2, with 9 bases identical to TRBD1. The V and J ends lost 0 bases and 6 bases, in that order; junction bases with no gene match: 8. Germline V lookup: CDR1 ENHRY, CDR2 SYGVKD. CDR3 length: 16 amino acids. As DNA, the CDR3 is TGTGCCATCAGTGAGTCAATCCCCGGGACAGGGAATGGCTACACCTTC. Its protein is CAISESIPGTGNGYTF.

The chain joins TRBV28 to TRBJ1-4; 9 bases align to TRBD1. The length of the CDR3 is 13 residues. CDR1 is MDHEN and CDR2 is SYDVKM in the germline V gene. V shed 11 bases, J shed 8 bases, and the junction held 9 bases outside the gene matches. Written as DNA, the CDR3 is TGTGCCGGCAAGGACAGGGGAAAAGAAAAACTGTTTTTT. This encodes CAGKDRGKEKLFF.

The gene calls are TRBV19 and TRBJ2-7, with TRBD2 matching 8 bases. This CDR3 is built from 14 residues. V was clipped by 3 bases and J by 5 bases; unmatched bases: 6. CDR1 is LNHDA, CDR2 SQIVND, per germline (reference sequence). Here the CDR3 DNA reads TGTGCCAGTAGTATCCGCTCGGGAGGGCACGAGCAGTACTTC. Amino acids: CASSIRSGGHEQYF.

The V gene is TRBV7-2, the J gene TRBJ1-1; D is perhaps TRBD1 (5 bases). CDR3 size: 13 residues. The V and J ends lost 2 bases and 8 bases respectively, with 12 bases between them. Germline CDR1 and CDR2: SGHTA and FQGNSA. The chain's CDR3 is CASSLRGVPEAFF. CDR3 DNA: TGTGCCAGCAGCTTAAGGGGCGTCCCCGAAGCTTTCTTT.

The chain couples TRBV28 to TRBJ2-3; 14 bases map to TRBD2. Germline loops: CDR1 MDHEN, CDR2 SYDVKM. This CDR3 region has 16 residues. The V segment lost 10 bases and the J segment 3 bases; nucleotides outside the gene matches: 9. CDR3 sequence reads: CATQTSGGAGTDTQYF. CDR3 DNA sequence: TGTGCCACCCAGACTAGCGGGGGGGCGGGGACAGATACGCAGTATTTT. Filled out from reference TRBV28 and TRBJ2-3, the complete variable domain reads DVKVTQSSRYLVKRTGEKVFLECVQDMDHENMFWYRQDPGLGLRLIYFSYDVKMKEKGDIPEGYSVSREKKERFSLILESASTNQTSMYLCATQTSGGAGTDTQYFGPGTRLTVL.

The chain joins TRBV24-1 to TRBJ2-1, with 7 bases identical to TRBD2. The CDR3 spans 16 residues. V dropped 5 bases and J dropped 2; count of bases not matched to a gene: 8. Germline-derived CDR1 and CDR2 are KGHDR and SFDVKD. The CDR3 DNA follows: TGTGCCACCAGTGCGGGGGGAGGGCCTGCCTACAATGAGCAGTTCTTC. Protein: CATSAGGGPAYNEQFF.

The rearrangement joins TRBV7-9 to TRBJ2-3; D might be TRBD2 (5 bases). This CDR3 is 16 amino acids long. The germline CDR1 and CDR2 sequences are SEHNR and FQNEAQ (reference sequence). The ends were cut back, 1 base at V and 6 bases at J, with 17 bases in the middle. The CDR3 sequence: CASSLDKRPLGDTQYF. In DNA form, the CDR3 reads TGTGCCAGCAGCTTAGACAAGCGACCACTAGGGGATACGCAGTATTTT.